The clone carrying this TCR beta chain was counted many times. Its antigen is not identified. TCRdb reprocessed the reads via MiXCR and lists one record per CDR3 protein. The sample consists of about 460,000 distinct CDR3 sequences, 10% to 12% of them appearing once. Germline V gene data show CDR1 as KGHDR and CDR2 as SFDVKD. V was pared by 4 bases and J by 0 bases, with 17 bases between. The CDR3 runs to 18 residues. These data originate in a study of T cell repertoires in cytomegalovirus infection. Background on the study: Public TCR beta signatures indicated both CMV infection and matching HLA type.

Study-wide findings and caveats: In two of eight donors, the top clonotype was HLA-C-restricted CMV-specific. Carriers of CMV and the relevant HLA type were discriminated by public TCR beta frequency.

This chain joins TRBV24-1 and TRBJ2-2; D possibly uses TRBD1 or TRBD2 (6 bases each). This clonotype originated in a human donor in good health (CMV status not recorded). Some clones in this sample may be carry-over from other donors' samples. Sequences were obtained from PBMCs. The DNA of the CDR3 is TGTGCCACCAGTGACCGCTACAGGGACTTAGCGAACACCGGGGAGCTGTTTTTT. This gives the protein CATSDRYRDLANTGELFF.